These 14 T cell receptor beta chains came from one sample sequenced in a study of blood T cells in healthy people across ages. Through a sample-barcoded 5' primer and a J-beta primer mix, a second PCR was run for roughly 6 to 12 cycles. TCRdb re-called the 5' RACE reads with MiXCR, one entry per CDR3 protein. Seen here are around 1.7 million distinct CDR3 sequences, under 30% observed once, and the top ten hold approximately 7.7%. Sequences were obtained from blood. Every receptor here comes from a woman in her twenties or thirties in good health.

Only a few counts were recorded for this clonotype. This chain uses TRBV12-3 or TRBV12-4 with TRBJ1-1; D not certain. This CDR3 is built from 12 residues. V was clipped by 0 bases and J by 10 bases, with 9 bases between them. For the CDR3, the DNA is TGTGCCAGCAGTTTAGCCGGGCGCGGAGCTTTCTTT. It yields the protein CASSLAGRGAFF.

The CDR3 protein is CASSGRQVLTYGYTF. CDR3 DNA sequence: TGTGCCAGCAGCGGACGACAGGTCCTGACCTATGGCTACACCTTC. The rearrangement uses TRBV9 and TRBJ1-2, with D possibly TRBD1 on 6 matching bases. There are 15 residues in the CDR3. Trimming removed 3 bases from V and 4 bases from J, with 16 bases in between. Germline loops: CDR1 SGDLS, CDR2 YYNGEE.

This clonotype was recorded a few times. This chain joins TRBV28 and TRBJ2-1, with D uncertain. Trimming shortened V by 8 bases and J by 8 bases, and 10 bases separated the two germline ends. The germline V gene encodes CDR1 MDHEN and CDR2 SYDVKM. The CDR3 runs 11 residues. CDR3 DNA sequence: TGTGCCAGCGCCGTTGGCTATGAGCAGTTCTTC. As protein: CASAVGYEQFF.

The chain combines TRBV7-9 with TRBJ2-1; a weak D match, TRBD1 (6 bases). This CDR3 has 12 residues. The germline V and J ends were trimmed by 10 bases and 5 bases, with 12 bases remaining between them. The germline V gene has CDR1 SEHNR and CDR2 FQNEAQ (reference sequence). The CDR3 DNA reads as TGTGCCACGGTACAGGGCAACAATGAGCAGTTCTTC. Protein product: CATVQGNNEQFF.

This clonotype was seen more than once but under ten times. The chain joins TRBV7-9 to TRBJ2-7, with D perhaps given as TRBD1 or TRBD2 (5 bases each). CDR3 length: 14 residues. Germline CDR1 reads SEHNR; CDR2 reads FQNEAQ (reference sequence). V was pared by 4 bases and J by 2 bases, with 12 bases between. Here the CDR3 DNA reads TGTGCCAGCAGCTCCTCAGGGACGACCTACGAGCAGTACTTC. Protein: CASSSSGTTYEQYF.

This chain uses TRBV7-9 with TRBJ1-5, with D tentatively TRBD1 (5 bases). V lost 5 bases and J lost 4, with 15 bases in between. This CDR3 region has 15 residues. CDR1 is SEHNR, CDR2 FQNEAQ, per germline (reference sequence). The CDR3 DNA follows: TGTGCCAGCAGCCTTGATTCCCGGGGGAATCAGCCCCAGCATTTT. Translation gives CASSLDSRGNQPQHF.

The table lists this clonotype with a few counts. The chain carries TRBV7-2 and TRBJ1-2, with 7 bases lining up with TRBD1. Germline V gives CDR1 SGHTA, CDR2 FQGNSA. The CDR3 is 13 residues long. V dropped 7 bases and J dropped 8; count of bases not matched to a gene: 10. CDR3 nucleotides: TGTGCCAGCATACACCAAGGGGGCTACGGCTACACCTTC. It translates to CASIHQGGYGYTF.

The J gene is TRBJ2-7, the V gene TRBV6-1; 8 positions agree with TRBD1. V shed 2 bases and J 5 bases; nucleotides not matched to a gene: 14. The CDR3 runs to 17 residues. Looked up from germline, CDR1 is MNHNS and CDR2 is SASEGT. The CDR3 reads CASSEWVGQERVHEQYF. CDR3 in DNA: TGTGCCAGCAGTGAATGGGTGGGACAGGAGCGGGTCCACGAGCAGTACTTC.

For this clonotype: One end of the junction does not line up with germline, which may come from a read error. The J gene is TRBJ2-1, the V gene TRBV14; 7 bases are shared with TRBD2. Germline values: CDR1 SGHDN, CDR2 FVKESK. The CDR3 loop spans 15 amino acids. CDR3 loop: CAGSLPGLPNNEQFF. The CDR3 DNA reads as TGTGCCGGCAGCCTACCGGGACTACCAAACAATGAGCAGTTCTTC.

On this clonotype itself: A single base separates this from a much larger clone, so it may be a read error. The J gene is TRBJ2-6, the V gene TRBV5-1, with TRBD1 as a possible D gene (5 bases). CDR3 length: 15 amino acids. CDR1 SGHRS and CDR2 YFSETQ come from the germline V gene. The chain's CDR3 is CASSLQSSGAIVLTF. The CDR3, as DNA: TGCGCCAGCAGCTTGCAAAGCTCTGGGGCCATCGTCCTGACTTTC.

This clonotype was seen a few times. One junction end does not reproduce the germline sequence, and a read error may be involved. J is TRBJ1-1 and V is TRBV18; D is unclear. There are 14 residues in the CDR3. Germline V lookup: CDR1 KGHSH, CDR2 LQKENI. CDR3 DNA sequence: TGTGCCAGCACACCCGGGCAGGACCACACTGAAGCTTTCTTT. Encoded protein: CASTPGQDHTEAFF.

The chain couples TRBV2 to TRBJ2-5, with TRBD2 matching 7 bases. The trim removed 3 bases at V and 5 bases at J, leaving 9 bases unmatched. The CDR3 loop spans 15 amino acids. Germline values: CDR1 SNHLY, CDR2 FYNNEI. The CDR3 sequence is CASSDRWEGEETQYF. DNA of the CDR3: TGTGCCAGCAGTGACCGGTGGGAGGGAGAGGAGACCCAGTACTTC.

With regard to this clonotype: A much more abundant neighbour one base away suggests this may be a read error. This chain joins TRBV29-1 and TRBJ2-7, with D possibly TRBD1 on 6 matching bases. The CDR3 runs 12 residues. The germline gives CDR1 SQVTM, CDR2 ANQGSEA. The CDR3 loop reads CRAGGRSYEQYF. The CDR3 coding sequence is TGCAGAGCTGGGGGCAGGTCCTACGAGCAGTACTTC.

This clonotype has a handful of counts. The CDR3 loop is CASSSGGGPYGYTF. The CDR3 nucleotides are TGTGCCAGCAGTTCTGGAGGGGGGCCCTATGGCTACACCTTC. The chain employs TRBV28 and TRBJ1-2; a possible D gene is TRBD1 (6 bases). Trimming left V 4 bases short and J 4 bases short, with 13 bases between. Germline loops: CDR1 MDHEN, CDR2 SYDVKM. The length of the CDR3 is 14 residues.